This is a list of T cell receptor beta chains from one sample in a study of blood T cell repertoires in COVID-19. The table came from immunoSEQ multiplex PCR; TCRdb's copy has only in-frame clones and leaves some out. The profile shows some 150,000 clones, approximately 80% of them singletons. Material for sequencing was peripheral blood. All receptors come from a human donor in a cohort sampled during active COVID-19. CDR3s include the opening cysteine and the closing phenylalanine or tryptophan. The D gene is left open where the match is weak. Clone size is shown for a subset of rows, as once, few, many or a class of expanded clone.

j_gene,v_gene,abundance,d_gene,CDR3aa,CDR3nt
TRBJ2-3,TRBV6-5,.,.,CASSYSLTKDTQYF,TGTGCCAGCAGTTATTCGCTGACAAAAGATACGCAGTATTTT
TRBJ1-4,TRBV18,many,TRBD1,CASSPTGANEKLFF,TGTGCCAGCTCGCCTACAGGGGCTAATGAAAAACTGTTTTTT
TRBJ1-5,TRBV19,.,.,CASSIDGNQPQHF,TGTGCCAGTAGTATAGACGGCAATCAGCCCCAGCATTTT
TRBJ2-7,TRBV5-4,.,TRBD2,CASSSPGLVVYEQYF,TGTGCCAGCAGCTCTCCGGGACTAGTAGTCTACGAGCAGTACTTC
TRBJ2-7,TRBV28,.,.,CASSLTGLRGEQYF,TGTGCCAGCAGTTTGACAGGCCTTCGGGGCGAGCAGTACTTC
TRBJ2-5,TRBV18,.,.,CASSPAPKETQYF,TGTGCCAGCTCACCGGCTCCGAAAGAGACCCAGTACTTC
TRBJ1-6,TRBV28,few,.,CASSLWRDNSPLHF,TGTGCCAGCAGTTTATGGCGGGACAATTCACCCCTCCACTTT
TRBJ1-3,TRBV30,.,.,CAWSQGKPGNTIYF,TGTGCCTGGAGTCAGGGGAAGCCCGGAAACACCATATATTTT
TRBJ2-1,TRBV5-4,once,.,CASSLTPETGNEQFF,TGTGCCAGCAGCTTGACCCCAGAAACGGGGAATGAGCAGTTCTTC
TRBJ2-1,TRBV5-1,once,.,CASAQGAPSNEQFF,TGCGCCAGCGCACAGGGAGCACCTTCAAATGAGCAGTTCTTC
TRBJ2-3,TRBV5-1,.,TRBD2,CASSLEGSGSADTQYF,TGCGCCAGCAGCTTGGAGGGTAGCGGGAGTGCAGATACGCAGTATTTT
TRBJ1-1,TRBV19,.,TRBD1,CASSTGGRTGKAFF,TGTGCCAGTAGTACAGGGGGAAGGACAGGGAAGGCTTTCTTT
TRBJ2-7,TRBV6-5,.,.,CASTLGQSYEQYF,TGTGCCAGCACCCTCGGACAGTCCTACGAGCAGTACTTC
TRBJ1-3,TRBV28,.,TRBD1,CASSLLGTTGVTGNTIYF,TGTGCCAGCAGTTTATTAGGAACTACAGGGGTAACTGGAAACACCATATATTTT
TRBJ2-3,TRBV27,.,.,CASRGADTQYF,TGTGCCAGCAGAGGGGCAGATACGCAGTATTTT
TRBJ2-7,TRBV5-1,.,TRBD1,CASSLARGQGGQYF,TGCGCCAGCAGCTTGGCCAGGGGACAGGGGGGGCAGTACTTC
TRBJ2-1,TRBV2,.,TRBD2,CASSGPRGGSYNEQFF,TGTGCCAGCAGCGGGCCTCGGGGGGGCTCCTACAATGAGCAGTTCTTC
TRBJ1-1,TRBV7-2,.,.,CASRVDRFLNTEAFF,TGTGCCAGCAGGGTCGACAGGTTCCTTAACACTGAAGCTTTCTTT
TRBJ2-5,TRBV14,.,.,CASSGREVLETQYF,TGTGCCAGCAGCGGAAGGGAGGTGCTAGAGACCCAGTACTTC
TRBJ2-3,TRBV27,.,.,CASSSTEPSTDTQYF,TGTGCCAGCAGTTCTACGGAGCCTAGCACAGATACGCAGTATTTT
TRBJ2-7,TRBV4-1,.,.,CASSQGAHWRGPYEQYF,TGCGCCAGCAGCCAAGGGGCCCATTGGCGGGGGCCCTACGAGCAGTACTTC
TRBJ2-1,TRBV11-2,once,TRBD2,CASRGLAGGLASYNEQFF,TGTGCCAGCAGAGGACTAGCGGGAGGACTAGCCTCCTACAATGAGCAGTTCTTC
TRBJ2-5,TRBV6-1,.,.,CASSEGRQPQETQYF,TGTGCCAGCAGTGAAGGGCGACAGCCCCAAGAGACCCAGTACTTC
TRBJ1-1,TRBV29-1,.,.,CSVHQGWTEAFF,TGCAGCGTTCACCAGGGGTGGACTGAAGCTTTCTTT
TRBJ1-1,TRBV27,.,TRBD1,CASSSKGQGAREAFF,TGTGCCAGCAGTTCAAAGGGACAGGGGGCGCGTGAAGCTTTCTTT
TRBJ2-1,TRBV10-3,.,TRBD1,CAISPGQGILGEQFF,TGTGCCATCAGTCCAGGACAGGGGATCTTGGGGGAGCAGTTCTTC
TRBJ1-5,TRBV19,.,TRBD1,CASTPTGPNQPQHF,TGTGCCAGTACTCCGACAGGGCCCAATCAGCCCCAGCATTTT